Presented here are 13 T cell receptor beta chains from one specimen sequenced in a study of blood T cells in healthy people across ages. A J-beta primer mix and a sample-barcoded 5' primer were used in a second PCR of about 7 to 12 cycles. A single record per CDR3 protein comes from TCRdb applying MiXCR to the 5' RACE reads. This sample has 1.5 million to 2 million distinct CDR3 sequences, with 35% to 50% found just once. The sequencing sample was made of blood. The source is a human donor in good health.

This chain joins TRBV12-3 or TRBV12-4 and TRBJ2-2; maybe TRBD1 (5 bases). This CDR3 spans 15 amino acids. Trimming left V 6 bases short and J 4 bases short, with 15 bases between. The CDR3 loop reads CASRYDSQGTGELFF. CDR3 in DNA: TGTGCCAGCAGATACGACAGCCAAGGCACCGGGGAGCTGTTTTTT.

Points on this clonotype: It may be a read error: a sequence one base away is much more abundant. The chain employs TRBV10-3 and TRBJ2-1; TRBD2 might be the D (5 bases). CDR3 length: 13 residues. Germline V CDR1 and CDR2: ENHRY, SYGVKD. CDR3 residues: CVISDSEGDEQFF. CDR3 nucleotide sequence: TGTGTCATCAGTGACTCCGAGGGCGATGAGCAGTTCTTC.

The CDR3 protein is CSEDRGPGYTF. CDR3 nucleotide sequence: TGCAGCGAAGACAGGGGGCCTGGCTACACCTTC. The genes are TRBV29-1 and TRBJ1-2; 10 bases align to TRBD1. CDR3 length: 11 amino acids. Germline CDR1 reads SQVTM; CDR2 reads ANQGSEA. With 7 bases clipped from V and 7 bases from J, the junction kept 3 bases outside the gene matches.

The chain recombines TRBV4-3 with TRBJ1-2; D is undetermined. The CDR3 length is 14 residues. The V gene's germline CDR1 is LGHNA and CDR2 YSLEER. Trimming stripped 5 bases from V and 5 bases from J, with 15 bases between. In nucleotides, the CDR3 is TGCGCCAGCAGCGCCCAGACACCGAGTTATGGCTACACCTTC. The encoded protein is CASSAQTPSYGYTF.

V usage is TRBV6-2 or TRBV6-3 and J usage is TRBJ2-5; maybe TRBD2 (6 bases). The germline V and J ends were trimmed by 4 bases and 2 bases, with 17 bases remaining between them. Germline CDR1 is MNHEY and CDR2 is SVGEGT. The CDR3 totals 16 residues. The CDR3 DNA follows: TGTGCCAGCAGTTGGCCCCCGGGACTCGCACAAGAGACCCAGTACTTC. This codes for CASSWPPGLAQETQYF.

CDR3 loop: CASTRGGANPPYEQYF. The CDR3 DNA reads TGTGCCAGCACCCGAGGAGGGGCCAACCCCCCTTACGAGCAGTACTTC. The chain joins TRBV9 to TRBJ2-7; possibly TRBD2 for D (6 bases). Germline-derived CDR1 and CDR2 are SGDLS and YYNGEE. With 6 bases removed from V and 4 bases from J, the gap between germline ends came to 23 bases. The CDR3 runs 16 residues.

This clonotype was counted once. This CDR3 reads CASSSQRSNQPQHF. In nucleotides, the CDR3 is TGTGCCAGCAGCTCACAGAGATCCAATCAGCCCCAGCATTTT. J is TRBJ1-5 and V is TRBV7-2; no clear D. CDR3 length: 14 amino acids. Germline V CDR1 and CDR2: SGHTA, FQGNSA. Trimming shortened V by 4 bases and J by 3 bases, and 10 bases separated the two germline ends.

This clonotype has only a few counts. V is TRBV20-1 and J is TRBJ2-1; 7 bases are shared with TRBD1. The CDR3 runs 13 residues. The V and J ends lost 6 bases and 6 bases, in that order; junction bases with no gene match: 8. CDR1 and CDR2 (germline): DFQATT, SNEGSKA (reference sequence). DNA for the CDR3: TGCAGTGCCCGACAGGGCTATAGCAATGAGCAGTTCTTC. It is translated as CSARQGYSNEQFF.

This clonotype was observed a few times. The chain couples TRBV12-3 or TRBV12-4 to TRBJ2-1; a possible D gene is TRBD2 (5 bases). V lost 4 bases and J 10 bases, leaving 11 bases between the germline ends. The CDR3 runs 12 residues. Here the CDR3 DNA reads TGTGCCAGCAGTTACGGGGATTACGAGCAGTTCTTC. As protein: CASSYGDYEQFF.

Points on this clonotype: Here the CDR3 omits its conserved ending phenylalanine or tryptophan, so a read error is the likely source. The chain uses TRBV6-5 and TRBJ1-2, with D possibly being TRBD1 (5 bases). CDR3 length equals 14 residues. CDR1 is MNHEY and CDR2 is SVGAGI in the germline V gene. Trimming took 4 bases from V and 7 from J, leaving 16 bases between them. CDR3 nucleotide sequence: TGTGCCAGCAGTTCCCCTACAGGCGGAGGTGGCTACACCTGC. This sequence encodes CASSSPTGGGGYTC.

The chain links TRBV7-9 to TRBJ1-2; 11 bases map to TRBD1. Germline V CDR1 and CDR2: SEHNR, FQNEAQ (reference sequence). The CDR3 totals 18 residues. V lost 5 bases, J lost 6 bases, and 17 bases stayed unmatched. In DNA form, the CDR3 reads TGTGCCAGCAGCGCACACCGAGGACAGGGGGCGCTCGGGAATGGCTACACCTTC. The encoded protein is CASSAHRGQGALGNGYTF.

This clonotype appeared a few times. The rearrangement joins TRBV2 to TRBJ1-2; 8 positions match TRBD1. The CDR3 loop spans 13 amino acids. Trimming removed 6 bases from V and 7 bases from J; junction bases left unmatched: 7. Germline CDR1 is SNHLY and CDR2 is FYNNEI. The CDR3 spells CASRKQGARGYTF. As DNA, the CDR3 is TGTGCCAGCAGAAAGCAGGGGGCGCGTGGCTACACCTTC.

This clonotype was seen a few times. The V and J genes are TRBV7-6 and TRBJ1-1; unclear D gene. The germline gives CDR1 SGHVS, CDR2 FNYEAQ. The CDR3 covers 13 residues. V was cut by 8 bases and J by 4 bases, with 14 bases left in between. This chain's CDR3 is CASSLWQTTEAFF. The CDR3 nucleotides read TGTGCCAGCTCCCTTTGGCAAACCACTGAAGCTTTCTTT.